The TCR beta chain described here comes from a study of blood T cells in healthy people across ages. Study-level background: There was about one barcoded beta molecule captured by template switching per two T cells. Study outcomes and limitations: It was held that diversity estimates obtained from one million T cells represented underestimates.

Deletions cut 5 bases from V and 4 bases from J, with 12 bases between. The germline V gene encodes CDR1 SQVTM and CDR2 ANQGSEA. The CDR3 spans 12 residues. Notes on this clonotype: Its antigen is unidentified.

The second PCR ran about 6 to 12 cycles with a sample-barcoded 5' primer and J-beta primers. Using its own MiXCR run on the 5' RACE reads, TCRdb lists one record per CDR3 protein. The sample records about 1,500,000 distinct CDR3 sequences, approximately 42% being singletons. This sequence originates from a woman in her late teens or twenties in good health. The chain employs TRBV29-1 and TRBJ2-7; TRBD1 is a possible D gene (6 bases). The sample consisted of blood. The CDR3 spells CSVWTARYEQYF. The CDR3, as DNA: TGCAGCGTTTGGACAGCTAGATACGAGCAGTACTTC.